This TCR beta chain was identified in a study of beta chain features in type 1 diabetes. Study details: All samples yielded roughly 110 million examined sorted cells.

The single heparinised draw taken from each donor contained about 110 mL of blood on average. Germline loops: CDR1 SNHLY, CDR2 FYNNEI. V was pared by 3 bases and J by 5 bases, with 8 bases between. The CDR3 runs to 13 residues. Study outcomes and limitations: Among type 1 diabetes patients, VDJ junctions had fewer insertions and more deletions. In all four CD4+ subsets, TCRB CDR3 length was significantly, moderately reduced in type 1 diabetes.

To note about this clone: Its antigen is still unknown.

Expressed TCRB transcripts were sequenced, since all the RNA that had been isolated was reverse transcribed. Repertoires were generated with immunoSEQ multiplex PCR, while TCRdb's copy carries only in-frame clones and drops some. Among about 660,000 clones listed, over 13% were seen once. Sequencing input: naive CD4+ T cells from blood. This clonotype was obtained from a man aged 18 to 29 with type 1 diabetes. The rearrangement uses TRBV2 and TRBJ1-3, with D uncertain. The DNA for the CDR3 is TGTGCCAGCAGTGACGGTATGCGAAACACCATATATTTT. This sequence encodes CASSDGMRNTIYF. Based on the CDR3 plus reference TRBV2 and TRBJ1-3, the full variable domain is EPEVTQTPSHQVTQMGQEVILRCVPISNHLYFYWYRQILGQKVEFLVSFYNNEISEKSEIFDDQFSVERPDGSNFTLKIRSTKLEDSAMYFCASSDGMRNTIYFGEGSWLTVV.